These 18 T cell receptor beta chains originate from one sample sequenced in a study of beta chain features in type 1 diabetes. Study-wide results and caveats: All four CD4+ subsets of Type 1 diabetes patients contained TCRB CDR3s that were moderately but significantly shorter.

The authors reverse transcribed all of the isolated RNA, so sequencing captured expressed TCRB transcripts. Clones were sequenced by immunoSEQ multiplex PCR, and TCRdb holds only the in-frame ones, with some missing. The data contain under 400,000 clones, roughly 12% of them singletons. Their antigens remain unidentified. Sequencing used naive CD4+ T cells from blood. All receptors derive from a woman between 18 and 29 years old with type 1 diabetes.

This clone was detected only a few times. V gene TRBV28 combines with J gene TRBJ2-7; 7 bases agree with TRBD1. The V gene's germline CDR1 is MDHEN and CDR2 SYDVKM. This CDR3 is built from 15 residues. Germline trimming cut 5 bases from V and 2 bases from J; bases unmatched to any gene: 9. The CDR3 protein is CASSPATGLPYEQYF. CDR3 in DNA: TGTGCCAGCAGTCCAGCGACAGGGTTGCCCTACGAGCAGTACTTC.

This clone was seen more than once but under ten times. This sequence joins TRBV7-2 and TRBJ1-1; no firm D call. From germline, CDR1 is SGHTA and CDR2 FQGNSA. The CDR3 runs to 15 residues. V was pared by 5 bases and J by 3 bases, with 16 bases between. CDR3 sequence reads: CASSPVGGGHTEAFF. The CDR3 region has the DNA TGTGCCAGCAGCCCCGTTGGCGGCGGTCACACTGAAGCTTTCTTT.

The rearrangement links TRBV6-5 to TRBJ2-7; possibly TRBD2 for D (6 bases). Germline CDR1 reads MNHEY; CDR2 reads SVGAGI. The CDR3 is made up of 13 amino acids. CDR3 in amino acids: CTAEGPFGDEQYF. CDR3 nucleotide sequence: TGTACAGCGGAGGGGCCCTTTGGGGACGAGCAGTACTTC.

To note about this clone: This same CDR3 is encoded by further DNA sequences in the sample. This chain joins TRBV18 and TRBJ2-3, with D tentatively TRBD2 (6 bases). CDR1 is KGHSH, CDR2 LQKENI, per germline. V lost 3 bases and J lost 4, with 11 bases in between. This CDR3 is 14 amino acids long. CDR3 region: CASSPGRGADTQYF. The CDR3 nucleotides read TGTGCCAGCTCACCGGGGCGGGGTGCAGATACGCAGTATTTT.

The chain recombines TRBV5-1 with TRBJ2-5; 9 bases map to TRBD2. With V trimmed by 2 bases and J by 2 bases, 4 bases remained unmatched. Germline assignment: CDR1 SGHRS and CDR2 YFSETQ. CDR3 length equals 15 residues. The CDR3 loop is CASSFLAGEQETQYF. The CDR3 DNA reads TGCGCCAGCAGCTTTTTAGCGGGGGAGCAAGAGACCCAGTACTTC.

The V and J genes are TRBV6-6 and TRBJ1-2; 7 nucleotides line up with TRBD1. CDR3 length equals 15 residues. CDR1 is MNHNY and CDR2 is SVGAGI in the germline V gene (reference sequence). The V and J ends lost 0 bases and 8 bases, in that order; junction bases with no gene match: 9. The CDR3, as DNA: TGTGCCAGCAGTTACTCGACGGACAGGTTAAGCGGCTACACCTTC. Translating it yields CASSYSTDRLSGYTF.

The chain uses TRBV6-6 and TRBJ2-6, with TRBD1 as a possible D gene (5 bases). The V gene's germline CDR1 is MNHNY and CDR2 SVGAGI (reference sequence). Trimming stripped 5 bases from V and 1 base from J, with 9 bases between. The CDR3 is 15 amino acids. The CDR3 sequence is CASSGAGSGANVLTF. In DNA, the CDR3 is TGTGCCAGCAGTGGGGCAGGGTCTGGGGCCAACGTCCTGACTTTC.

The chain recombines TRBV25-1 with TRBJ2-3, with D maybe TRBD1 (6 bases). The CDR3 has 13 residues. Germline CDR1 is MGHDK and CDR2 is SYGVNS. V lost 3 bases and J lost 3, with 7 bases in between. The CDR3 nucleotides are TGTGCCAGCAGTGACCAGGGGACAGATACGCAGTATTTT. It is translated as CASSDQGTDTQYF.

This chain connects TRBV12-5 to TRBJ2-1; D perhaps matches TRBD2 (5 bases). CDR3 length: 12 residues. With 6 bases removed from V and 8 bases from J, the gap between germline ends came to 11 bases. CDR1 and CDR2 from the germline V gene are LGHNT and FRNRAP. CDR3 amino acids: CASGTNSDEQFF. CDR3 DNA: TGTGCTAGTGGGACTAACAGTGATGAGCAGTTCTTC.

This clone occurred a few times. CDR3 sequence: CASSLDRRDEQYF. The DNA of the CDR3 is TGTGCCAGCAGCTTGGACAGAAGGGACGAGCAGTACTTC. The genes are TRBV11-2 and TRBJ2-7, with D tentatively TRBD1 (6 bases). The CDR3 has 13 amino acids. The germline V and J ends were trimmed by 3 bases and 5 bases, with 11 bases remaining between them. The germline V gene encodes CDR1 SGHAT and CDR2 FQNNGV. Complete variable domain (other parts from reference TRBV11-2 and TRBJ2-7): EAGVAQSPRYKIIEKRQSVAFWCNPISGHATLYWYQQILGQGPKLLIQFQNNGVVDDSQLPKDRFSAERLKGVDSTLKIQPAKLEDSAVYLCASSLDRRDEQYFGPGTRLTVT.

The CDR3 sequence is CASSYSRGSYEQYF. The DNA of the CDR3 is TGTGCCAGCAGTTACTCGAGGGGGAGTTACGAGCAGTACTTC. The chain recombines TRBV6-6 with TRBJ2-7, with D tentatively TRBD1 (6 bases). The germline CDR1 and CDR2 sequences are MNHNY and SVGAGI (reference sequence). The CDR3 loop spans 14 amino acids. Trimming stripped 0 bases from V and 4 bases from J, with 10 bases between.

This clone turned up a few times. This chain connects TRBV5-8 to TRBJ2-3, with TRBD1 identical over 10 bases. Germline CDR1 and CDR2: SGHTS and YDEGEE. The CDR3 runs to 16 residues. Unmatched junction bases numbered 7, after V lost 4 bases and J lost 2 bases. The CDR3 coding sequence is TGTGCCAGCAGCAAAGCGGGACAGGGGAACACAGATACGCAGTATTTT. Translated: CASSKAGQGNTDTQYF.

This clone has just a few counts. The J gene is TRBJ2-7, the V gene TRBV11-2, with D possibly being TRBD1 (6 bases). The CDR3 extends over 13 amino acids. Trimming pared 3 bases from V and 7 bases from J, leaving 13 bases between. Germline V gives CDR1 SGHAT, CDR2 FQNNGV. The CDR3 DNA follows: TGTGCCAGCAGCTTGGCCCTCAGGGGTGAGCAGTACTTC. Translation: CASSLALRGEQYF.

This clone has only a few counts. The chain uses TRBV5-5 and TRBJ2-3; D is ambiguous. Trimming took off 3 bases at V and 8 bases at J, with 10 bases between the two ends. The CDR3 is made up of 12 amino acids. CDR1 is SGHKS, CDR2 YYEKEE, per germline (reference sequence). In DNA, the CDR3 is TGTGCCAGCAGCTCCCCCCTCGGTACGCAGTATTTT. As protein: CASSSPLGTQYF.

This chain connects TRBV2 to TRBJ2-1; 9 bases are a match to TRBD2. CDR3 length: 11 amino acids. Germline V CDR1 and CDR2: SNHLY, FYNNEI. The V and J ends lost 7 bases and 14 bases, in that order; junction bases with no gene match: 6. The CDR3 reads CASTIAGVEFF. CDR3 DNA: TGTGCCAGCACCATAGCGGGAGTGGAGTTCTTC.

This chain uses TRBV6-5 with TRBJ1-2, with D possibly being TRBD1 (5 bases). V was shortened by 6 bases and J by 5 bases, with 13 bases between the two germline ends. Germline V gene lookup returns CDR1 MNHEY and CDR2 SVGAGI. This CDR3 is built from 13 residues. CDR3 residues: CASSGGRVYGYTF. CDR3 bases: TGTGCCAGCAGCGGGGGAAGGGTTTATGGCTACACCTTC.

This clone was seen a handful of times. This chain uses TRBV11-2 with TRBJ2-1; D call uncertain. The CDR3 contains 12 residues. Germline V gives CDR1 SGHAT, CDR2 FQNNGV. V lost 5 bases, J lost 8 bases, and 10 bases lay in between. CDR3 DNA: TGTGCCAGCAGCCGCTACTTGCATGAGCAGTTCTTC. This sequence encodes CASSRYLHEQFF.

V is TRBV7-9 and J is TRBJ2-2; a weak D match, TRBD2 (6 bases). The CDR3 covers 14 residues. Trimming removed 7 bases from V and 7 bases from J, with 16 bases in between. Germline assignment: CDR1 SEHNR and CDR2 FQNEAQ (reference sequence). The CDR3 is CASTPPWGVGELFF. The CDR3 coding sequence is TGTGCCAGCACCCCCCCTTGGGGGGTCGGGGAGCTGTTTTTT.